This TCR beta chain was sequenced for a study of OX40 agonist ivuxolimab in advanced cancers. Assay: immunoSEQ multiplex PCR; the TCRdb copy retains only in-frame clones and omits some. The sample yields about 83,000 clones, about 89% seen once. The germline V gene has CDR1 SEHNR and CDR2 FQNEAQ (reference sequence). This CDR3 has 12 residues. Trimming cost V 2 bases and J 6 bases, with 7 bases left between them. Patients were ineligible given autoimmune disease history or systemic immunosuppression. The sequencing here drew on CD4+ or CD8+ T cells sorted from blood, taken in a trial of the OX40 agonist ivuxolimab. This sequence joins TRBV7-9 and TRBJ1-2; D ambiguous. The receptor comes from an adult with an advanced solid tumor such as melanoma, head and neck, liver or kidney cancer. CDR3 protein: CASSLSSNGYTF. The CDR3, as DNA: TGTGCCAGCAGCTTATCCTCGAATGGCTACACCTTC.